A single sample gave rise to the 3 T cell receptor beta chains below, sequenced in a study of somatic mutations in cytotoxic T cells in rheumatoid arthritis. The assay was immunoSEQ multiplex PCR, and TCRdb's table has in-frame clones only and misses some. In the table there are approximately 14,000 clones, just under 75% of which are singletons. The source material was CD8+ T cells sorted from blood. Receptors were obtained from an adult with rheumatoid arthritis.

CDR3: CASSLRGGTYNEQFF. CDR3 nucleotide sequence: TGTGCCAGCAGTTTACGGGGGGGCACCTACAATGAGCAGTTCTTC. This sequence joins TRBV27 and TRBJ2-1; TRBD2 matches 8 bases. The CDR3 covers 15 residues. The J segment lost 2 bases and the V segment lost 2 bases, leaving 2 bases of the junction unmatched. Germline CDR1 reads MNHEY; CDR2 reads SMNVEV (reference sequence).

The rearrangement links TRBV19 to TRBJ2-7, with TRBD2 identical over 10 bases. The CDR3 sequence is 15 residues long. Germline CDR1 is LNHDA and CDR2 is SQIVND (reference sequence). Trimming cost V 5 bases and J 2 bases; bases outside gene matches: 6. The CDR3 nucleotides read TGTGCCAGTAGTCCTAACCTAGCGGGAGCCTACGAGCAGTACTTC. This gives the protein CASSPNLAGAYEQYF.

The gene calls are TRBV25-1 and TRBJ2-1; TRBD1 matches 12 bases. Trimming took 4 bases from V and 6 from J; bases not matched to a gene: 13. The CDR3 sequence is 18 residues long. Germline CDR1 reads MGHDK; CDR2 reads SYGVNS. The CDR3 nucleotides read TGTGCCAGCAGTGCCCCGGGACAGGGGGCCCTGTGGAGCAATGAGCAGTTCTTC. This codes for CASSAPGQGALWSNEQFF.